A selection of T cell receptor beta chains follows, all from one sample in a study of blood T cell repertoires in COVID-19. Repertoires were generated with immunoSEQ multiplex PCR, while TCRdb's copy carries only in-frame clones and drops some. The sample includes approximately 66,000 clones, more than 70% of them seen just once. Material for sequencing was peripheral blood. Source of these receptors: a man in his fifties or sixties with acute or convalescent COVID-19. Each CDR3 is given with its conserved first and last residue. The order of the fields is clone size, V gene, J gene, CDR3 length, D gene, CDR3 protein, CDR3 DNA. The D gene is left open where the match is weak. The listing skips clone size in some rows; elsewhere it reads once, few, many or a size class.

once	TRBV11-3	TRBJ2-1	20	TRBD1	CASSRPRGVTGQGIRGEQFF	TGTGCCAGCAGCCGTCCCAGGGGGGTTACGGGACAGGGGATTCGGGGTGAGCAGTTCTTC
-	TRBV2	TRBJ2-7	14	TRBD1	CASSEGQGSYEQYF	TGTGCCAGCAGTGAAGGACAGGGCTCCTACGAGCAGTACTTC
-	TRBV7-2	TRBJ1-3	16	-	CASSLGGGLGGNTIYF	TGTGCCAGCAGCTTAGGGGGGGGCCTCGGAGGAAACACCATATATTTT
once	TRBV21-1	TRBJ1-2	16	-	CASSKAGFSDSYGYTF	TGTGCCAGCAGCAAAGCGGGGTTCAGCGACAGCTATGGCTACACCTTC
few	TRBV14	TRBJ2-1	12	TRBD2	CASSPSSGVQFF	TGTGCCAGCAGCCCCTCAAGCGGGGTGCAGTTCTTC
once	TRBV21-1	TRBJ2-7	14	-	CASSKRNRAYEQYF	TGTGCCAGCAGCAAAAGAAACAGGGCCTACGAGCAGTACTTC
-	TRBV7-9	TRBJ2-1	15	TRBD2	CASSKQRGPVDEQFF	TGTGCCAGCAGCAAACAGCGGGGCCCAGTGGATGAGCAGTTCTTC
-	TRBV5-1	TRBJ2-5	19	TRBD2	CASSSGLAGGRRGQETQYF	TGCGCCAGCAGCTCCGGACTAGCGGGGGGCCGCCGGGGCCAAGAGACCCAGTACTTC
-	TRBV10-2	TRBJ2-7	13	-	CASSGQSSYEQYF	TGCGCCAGCAGTGGACAGTCTTCCTACGAGCAGTACTTC
-	TRBV23-1	TRBJ1-2	14	-	CASPPTGSPYGYTF	TGCGCCAGCCCCCCGACAGGCTCACCCTATGGCTACACCTTC
few	TRBV2	TRBJ1-2	15	TRBD1	CASSEETGGYYGYTF	TGTGCCAGCAGTGAAGAGACAGGGGGCTACTATGGCTACACCTTC
-	TRBV2	TRBJ1-2	14	TRBD1	CASRRTGDIYGYTF	TGTGCCAGCAGGAGGACAGGGGATATCTATGGCTACACCTTC
-	TRBV7-2	TRBJ1-4	18	TRBD1	CASSSGQGLVATNEKLFF	TGTGCCAGCAGCTCCGGACAGGGCCTAGTTGCAACTAATGAAAAACTGTTTTTT
-	TRBV29-1	TRBJ2-7	11	TRBD2	CSVSWGGEQYF	TGCAGCGTGAGTTGGGGGGGCGAGCAGTACTTC
-	TRBV5-1	TRBJ1-4	19	TRBD1	CASSQMGLSRDRYNEKLFF	TGCGCCAGCAGTCAAATGGGGTTGTCGAGGGACAGGTATAATGAAAAACTGTTTTTT
-	TRBV7-6	TRBJ1-4	14	-	CASSLGGLGTKLFF	TGTGCCAGCAGCTTAGGAGGGCTCGGTACCAAACTGTTTTTT
few	TRBV19	TRBJ1-6	15	-	CASSKGQGRNSPLHF	TGTGCCAGTAGTAAGGGGCAGGGTAGAAATTCACCCCTCCACTTT
-	TRBV27	TRBJ2-1	19	TRBD2	CASSFQGLAGGRAYNEQFF	TGTGCCAGCAGTTTTCAGGGACTAGCGGGGGGACGGGCCTACAATGAGCAGTTCTTC
-	TRBV7-2	TRBJ1-3	16	-	CASSLSGVAGGNTIYF	TGTGCCAGCAGCCTAAGCGGAGTTGCGGGAGGAAACACCATATATTTT
-	TRBV6-5	TRBJ2-7	14	-	CASAYRSYSYEQYF	TGTGCCAGCGCGTACCGATCCTACTCCTACGAGCAGTACTTC
-	TRBV3-1/TRBV3-2	TRBJ2-5	17	TRBD2	CASSQDLSGGGLETQYF	TGTGCCAGCAGCCAAGATCTGAGCGGGGGGGGTCTAGAGACCCAGTACTTC
-	TRBV2	TRBJ2-7	15	TRBD1	CASRPTGQGGYEQYF	TGTGCCAGCAGGCCAACCGGACAGGGAGGCTACGAGCAGTACTTC
-	TRBV4-2	TRBJ2-3	16	-	CASSQERASGTDTQYF	TGTGCCAGCAGCCAAGAGAGGGCTAGTGGCACAGATACGCAGTATTTT
-	TRBV3-1/TRBV3-2	TRBJ2-7	13	-	CASSQDRLFGQYF	TGTGCCAGCAGCCAAGACAGGCTGTTTGGGCAGTACTTC
-	TRBV9	TRBJ2-7	14	TRBD1	CASSMGQISYEQYF	TGTGCCAGCAGCATGGGACAGATCTCCTACGAGCAGTACTTC
-	TRBV5-1	TRBJ1-1	14	TRBD1	CASSHGQGGAEAFF	TGCGCCAGCAGCCATGGACAGGGAGGCGCTGAAGCTTTCTTT
-	TRBV19	TRBJ1-5	16	-	CASSLGGGKGNQPQHF	TGTGCCAGTAGCCTGGGGGGGGGAAAGGGCAATCAGCCCCAGCATTTT
-	TRBV7-8	TRBJ1-5	14	-	CASSPREVNQPQHF	TGTGCCAGCAGCCCTAGGGAGGTCAATCAGCCCCAGCATTTT
-	TRBV9	TRBJ1-2	15	TRBD1	CASSPGTEVNYGYTF	TGTGCCAGCAGCCCCGGGACAGAAGTGAACTATGGCTACACCTTC
-	TRBV5-8	TRBJ1-1	15	-	CASSLYGHQSAEAFF	TGTGCCAGCAGCTTGTACGGACACCAGTCGGCTGAAGCTTTCTTT
-	TRBV7-3	TRBJ1-1	13	-	CASSLSRDTEAFF	TGTGCCAGCAGCTTATCGAGGGACACTGAAGCTTTCTTT
few	TRBV10-3	TRBJ1-1	13	-	CAIRRTVDTEAFF	TGTGCCATCAGGAGAACGGTCGACACTGAAGCTTTCTTT
-	TRBV5-4	TRBJ1-2	14	-	CASSPTGTRGGYTF	TGTGCCAGCAGCCCGACCGGGACAAGAGGTGGCTACACCTTC
-	TRBV2	TRBJ2-7	11	-	CASSETREQYF	TGTGCCAGCAGTGAAACTCGCGAGCAGTACTTC
-	TRBV9	TRBJ1-3	13	-	CASSVGYGNTIYF	TGTGCCAGCAGCGTAGGCTATGGAAACACCATATATTTT
-	TRBV2	TRBJ2-1	14	-	CASKASAEYNEQFF	TGTGCCAGCAAGGCTAGCGCTGAATACAATGAGCAGTTCTTC
-	TRBV27	TRBJ2-3	15	-	CASSLGIAGTDTQYF	TGTGCCAGCAGTTTAGGAATAGCGGGCACAGATACGCAGTATTTT
-	TRBV11-2	TRBJ1-3	18	-	CASSLEAGRKMGVNTIYF	TGTGCCAGCAGCTTAGAAGCGGGGCGGAAGATGGGCGTAAACACCATATATTTT
-	TRBV7-2	TRBJ2-1	16	TRBD2	CASSFSSGGNYNEQFF	TGTGCCAGCAGCTTTTCCAGCGGGGGTAACTACAATGAGCAGTTCTTC
-	TRBV7-6	TRBJ1-6	16	TRBD1	CASSLRTGPRNSPLHF	TGTGCCAGCAGCTTGAGGACAGGGCCGAGGAATTCACCCCTCCACTTT
-	TRBV7-2	TRBJ1-1	19	TRBD1	CASSPGPVDSRGRSVEAFF	TGTGCCAGCAGCCCAGGCCCGGTTGATTCGAGGGGGCGATCCGTTGAAGCTTTCTTT
-	TRBV7-3	TRBJ2-3	16	-	CASSLTSGGGTDTQYF	TGTGCCAGCAGCTTAACGTCGGGGGGCGGCACAGATACGCAGTATTTT
-	TRBV19	TRBJ2-7	13	-	CASSISLLLEQYF	TGTGCCAGTAGTATATCCCTACTGTTGGAGCAGTACTTC
-	TRBV30	TRBJ1-1	13	TRBD1	CAWGGQANTEAFF	TGTGCCTGGGGGGGACAGGCGAACACTGAAGCTTTCTTT
-	TRBV10-1	TRBJ1-2	13	-	CASSGGQNYGYTF	TGCGCCAGCAGTGGAGGACAAAACTATGGCTACACCTTC
-	TRBV9	TRBJ2-5	15	TRBD2	CASSVEPSGEGTQYF	TGTGCCAGCAGCGTAGAGCCTAGCGGGGAGGGGACCCAGTACTTC
-	TRBV2	TRBJ2-7	16	TRBD1	CASTLNPDRGPPEQYF	TGTGCCAGCACCCTAAACCCTGACAGGGGCCCCCCGGAGCAGTACTTC
-	TRBV25-1	TRBJ1-2	11	-	CASSDFYGYTF	TGTGCCAGCAGTGACTTCTATGGCTACACCTTC
-	TRBV9	TRBJ1-5	14	TRBD1	CASSGGTGNQPQHF	TGTGCCAGCAGCGGCGGGACAGGCAATCAGCCCCAGCATTTT
-	TRBV6-1	TRBJ1-5	16	TRBD1	CASSGLDRVSNQPQHF	TGTGCCAGCAGTGGCCTAGACAGGGTTAGCAATCAGCCCCAGCATTTT
-	TRBV7-8	TRBJ2-7	13	-	CASSLGRGGEQYF	TGTGCCAGCAGCTTAGGCAGGGGCGGCGAGCAGTACTTC
-	TRBV18	TRBJ2-5	14	-	CASFSRVQGETQYF	TGTGCCAGCTTCTCGAGGGTCCAGGGGGAGACCCAGTACTTC
-	TRBV5-6	TRBJ2-1	14	-	CASSYTGTYNEQFF	TGTGCCAGCAGCTACACCGGGACATACAATGAGCAGTTCTTC
-	TRBV6-5	TRBJ1-5	16	TRBD1	CASSYQGTEKNQPQHF	TGTGCCAGCAGTTACCAAGGGACAGAAAAAAATCAGCCCCAGCATTTT
-	TRBV5-1	TRBJ2-1	19	TRBD2	CASSLVGTSGASSYNEQFF	TGCGCCAGCAGCTTGGTTGGGACTAGCGGGGCTAGCTCCTACAATGAGCAGTTCTTC
-	TRBV5-4	TRBJ2-5	17	-	CASSRRGGVILQETQYF	TGTGCCAGCAGCCGGCGGGGCGGGGTAATCCTACAAGAGACCCAGTACTTC
-	TRBV4-2	TRBJ1-6	14	TRBD1	CASSQRTGVSPLHF	TGTGCCAGCAGCCAGAGGACAGGGGTTTCACCCCTCCACTTT
-	TRBV9	TRBJ2-5	19	-	CASSPGAGAGIMLRETQYF	TGTGCCAGCAGCCCGGGGGCGGGGGCAGGGATTATGTTGAGGGAGACCCAGTACTTC